This T cell receptor (beta chain) was sequenced in a study of cytomegalovirus exposure and HLA in healthy donors. CDR3 length: 13 residues. V was clipped by 7 bases and J by 8 bases; unmatched bases: 8. Germline-derived CDR1 and CDR2 are MDHEN and SYDVKM. Method: immunoSEQ multiplex PCR; TCRdb's copy keeps in-frame clones and lacks some. The sample lists roughly 110,000 clones, 88% occurring once. This clone showed up just once. Its antigen is not identified. General study results and limits: Both high specificity and high sensitivity reportedly marked the classifier's diagnosis of cytomegalovirus status. Later, an analysis found that TCR clusters from the first cohort tended to co-occur in the 110 or so validation repertoires. Cytomegalovirus-associated status was assigned to some 180 TCR beta chains.

Specimen: PBMCs. The chain combines TRBV28 with TRBJ1-2; the match to TRBD1 covers 9 bases. The origin of this receptor is a woman between 18 and 29 years old in good health and CMV-seropositive. The CDR3 reads CASIFTGGDGYTF. CDR3 coding DNA: TGTGCCAGCATTTTTACAGGGGGCGACGGCTACACCTTC.